A selection of T cell receptor beta chains follows, all from one sample in a study of Graves' ophthalmopathy and Graves' hyperthyroidism. MiXCR, run by TCRdb on the multiplex PCR reads, gives a single entry per CDR3 protein. This repertoire shows around 670,000 distinct CDR3 sequences, roughly two fifths found once; its top ten account for 35% to 55%. Sequenced material: peripheral blood. The receptors shown here come from an adult man with Graves' ophthalmopathy. Each CDR3 is given with its conserved first and last residue. A D gene is named only where the DNA matches it firmly. Clone size is not always given. Where it is, it says once, few, many or a class for expanded clones.

TRBJ2-5,TRBD2,TRBV7-2,NA,CASRLAEYQETQYF,TGTGCCAGCAGACTAGCGGAGTACCAAGAGACCCAGTACTTC
TRBJ2-1,NA,TRBV10-3,once,CAISITGDNEQFF,TGTGCCATCAGTATTACCGGGGACAATGAGCAGTTCTTC
TRBJ1-2,NA,TRBV2,NA,CASSVEASNYGYTF,TGTGCCAGCAGTGTAGAGGCGTCTAACTATGGCTACACCTTC
TRBJ2-7,NA,TRBV29-1,many,CSVEDARNEQYF,TGCAGCGTTGAAGATGCAAGAAACGAGCAGTACTTC
TRBJ1-5,NA,TRBV10-3,NA,CASSLSVEPQHF,TGTGCCAGCAGTTTATCGGTGGAGCCCCAGCATTTT
TRBJ2-7,NA,TRBV20-1,NA,CSARGHRGRSSYEQHF,TGCAGTGCTAGAGGCCACCGGGGGAGGAGCTCCTACGAGCAGCACTTC
TRBJ2-2,TRBD2,TRBV4-2,NA,CASRDEGLGNTGELFF,TGTGCCAGTCGCGACGAGGGACTAGGGAACACCGGGGAGCTGTTTTTT
TRBJ1-1,TRBD1,TRBV7-9,NA,CASSSLRGHVTEAFF,TGTGCCAGCAGTTCCCTCAGGGGGCATGTCACTGAAGCTTTCTTT
TRBJ1-2,NA,TRBV9,once,CASSGSGYTF,TGTGCCAGCAGCGGTTCGGGCTACACCTTC
TRBJ2-6,NA,TRBV19,many,CASSIKGPGANVLTF,TGTGCCAGTAGTATAAAGGGACCTGGGGCCAACGTCCTGACTTTC
TRBJ1-6,NA,TRBV2,NA,CASSLLVGAGPLHF,TGTGCCAGCAGTTTATTGGTCGGGGCAGGGCCCCTCCACTTT
TRBJ2-7,TRBD2,TRBV9,few,CASSVFGTRTSEQYF,TGTGCCAGCAGCGTTTTTGGGACTAGAACCTCCGAGCAGTACTTC
TRBJ2-6,NA,TRBV5-4,many,CASSLSAVYSRSGANVLTF,TGTGCCAGCAGCTTATCGGCAGTTTATTCCCGCTCTGGGGCCAACGTCCTGACTTTC
TRBJ2-7,NA,TRBV7-3,NA,CASSLGQGIYYEQYF,TGTGCCAGCAGCTTGGGCCAGGGCATCTACTACGAGCAGTACTTC
TRBJ1-5,NA,TRBV20-1,NA,CSAVGLQGDQPQHF,TGCAGTGCCGTCGGACTTCAAGGGGATCAGCCCCAGCATTTT
TRBJ2-7,TRBD1,TRBV7-9,few,CASSLVGTGSTYEQYF,TGTGCCAGCAGCTTAGTAGGGACAGGGTCAACCTACGAGCAGTACTTC
TRBJ2-2,NA,TRBV7-9,NA,CASSKIRGTGELFF,TGTGCCAGCAGCAAGATCAGGGGTACCGGGGAGCTGTTTTTT
TRBJ2-5,NA,TRBV2,many,CASSERGETQYF,TGTGCCAGCAGTGAGAGGGGAGAGACCCAGTACTTC
TRBJ1-2,TRBD1,TRBV20-1,few,CSALRTGIGYGYTF,TGCAGTGCCTTGAGGACAGGGATTGGCTATGGCTACACCTTC
TRBJ1-1,NA,TRBV10-3,NA,CAISSGLAEAFF,TGTGCCATCAGTTCAGGGCTCGCTGAAGCTTTCTTT
TRBJ2-7,TRBD1,TRBV19,NA,CASGFPGQGSEQYF,TGTGCCAGCGGCTTCCCGGGACAGGGTTCCGAGCAGTACTTC
TRBJ1-5,NA,TRBV28,NA,CASSGVTGVEQPQHF,TGTGCCAGCAGTGGGGTGACGGGGGTCGAACAGCCCCAGCATTTT
TRBJ2-7,NA,TRBV28,NA,CASSLLLHYEQYF,TGTGCCAGCAGTTTATTACTCCACTACGAGCAGTACTTC
TRBJ2-7,NA,TRBV2,once,CASSVDPEGDEQYF,TGTGCCAGCAGCGTTGACCCAGAGGGCGACGAGCAGTACTTC
TRBJ2-2,NA,TRBV7-9,NA,CASSYLASGELSF,TGTGCCAGCAGTTACCTAGCGTCCGGGGAGCTGTCTTTT
TRBJ2-5,TRBD2,TRBV2,many,CASSVSSGGETQYF,TGTGCCAGCAGTGTCTCTAGCGGGGGGGAGACCCAGTACTTC
TRBJ2-7,NA,TRBV2,NA,CASRLGVQQYF,TGTGCCAGCAGGTTGGGAGTCCAGCAGTACTTC
TRBJ1-6,NA,TRBV2,many,CASTPPGIRNSPLHF,TGTGCCAGCACTCCTCCAGGGATTCGTAATTCACCCCTCCACTTT
TRBJ2-5,NA,TRBV9,many,CASSARGGRETQYF,TGTGCCAGCAGCGCGAGGGGGGGCCGGGAGACCCAGTACTTC
TRBJ2-5,NA,TRBV7-2,NA,CASSLERGRRETQYF,TGCGCCAGCAGCTTGGAACGGGGGAGAAGGGAGACCCAGTACTTC
TRBJ2-2,TRBD1,TRBV25-1,NA,CASSNLGRDRGTGELFF,TGTGCCAGTAGCAATCTCGGGCGGGACAGGGGGACCGGGGAGCTGTTTTTT
TRBJ1-6,NA,TRBV9,many,CASRVTLGTANSPLHF,TGTGCCAGCAGGGTGACTCTGGGGACGGCGAATTCACCCCTCCACTTT